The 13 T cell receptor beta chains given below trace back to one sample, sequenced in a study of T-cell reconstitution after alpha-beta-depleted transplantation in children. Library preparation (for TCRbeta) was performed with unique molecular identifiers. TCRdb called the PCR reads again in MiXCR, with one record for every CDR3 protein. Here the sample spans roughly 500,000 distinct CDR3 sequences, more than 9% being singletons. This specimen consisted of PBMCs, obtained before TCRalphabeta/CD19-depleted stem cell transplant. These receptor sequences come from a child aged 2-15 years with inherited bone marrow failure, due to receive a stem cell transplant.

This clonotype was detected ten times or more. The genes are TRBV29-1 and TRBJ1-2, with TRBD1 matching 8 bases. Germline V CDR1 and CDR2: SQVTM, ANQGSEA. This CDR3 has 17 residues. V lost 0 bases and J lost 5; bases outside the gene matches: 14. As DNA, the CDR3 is TGCAGCGTTGAAGATCCCGGACAGGGTTTAAGGAAGTATGGCTACACCTTC. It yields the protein CSVEDPGQGLRKYGYTF. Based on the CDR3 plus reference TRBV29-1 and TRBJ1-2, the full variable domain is SAVISQKPSRDICQRGTSLTIQCQVDSQVTMMFWYRQQPGQSLTLIATANQGSEATYESGFVIDKFPISRPNLTFSTLTVSNMSPEDSSIYLCSVEDPGQGLRKYGYTFGSGTRLTVV.

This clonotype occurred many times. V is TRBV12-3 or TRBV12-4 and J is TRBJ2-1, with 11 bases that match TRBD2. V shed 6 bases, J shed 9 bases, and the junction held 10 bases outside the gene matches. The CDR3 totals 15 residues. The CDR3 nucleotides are TGTGCCAGCAGACAGATAGCGGGAGGGCCAGGTGAGCAGTTCTTC. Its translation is CASRQIAGGPGEQFF.

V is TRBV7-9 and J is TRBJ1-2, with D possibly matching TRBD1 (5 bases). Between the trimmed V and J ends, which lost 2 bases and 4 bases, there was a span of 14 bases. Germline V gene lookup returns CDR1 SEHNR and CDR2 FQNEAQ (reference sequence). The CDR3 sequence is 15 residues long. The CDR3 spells CASSLSQDGGYGYTF. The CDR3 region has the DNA TGTGCCAGCAGCTTATCACAGGACGGCGGCTATGGCTACACCTTC.

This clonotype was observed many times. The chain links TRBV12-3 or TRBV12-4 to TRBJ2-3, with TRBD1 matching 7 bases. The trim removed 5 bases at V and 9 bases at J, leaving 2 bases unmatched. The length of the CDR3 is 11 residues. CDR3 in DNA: TGTGCCAGCAGTACAGGGGAGACGCAGTATTTT. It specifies CASSTGETQYF.

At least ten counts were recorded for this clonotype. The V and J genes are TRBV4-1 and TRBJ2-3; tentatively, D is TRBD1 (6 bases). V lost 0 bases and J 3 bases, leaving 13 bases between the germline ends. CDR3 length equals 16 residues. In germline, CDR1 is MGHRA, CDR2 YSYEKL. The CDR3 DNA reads TGCGCCAGCAGCCAAGAAGGACAGTATGGGACAGATACGCAGTATTTT. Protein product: CASSQEGQYGTDTQYF.

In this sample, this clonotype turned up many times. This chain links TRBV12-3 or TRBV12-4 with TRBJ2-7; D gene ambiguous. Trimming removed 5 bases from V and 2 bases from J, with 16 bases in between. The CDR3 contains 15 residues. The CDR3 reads CASSPPMGSPYEQYF. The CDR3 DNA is TGTGCCAGCAGTCCCCCGATGGGATCCCCCTACGAGCAGTACTTC.

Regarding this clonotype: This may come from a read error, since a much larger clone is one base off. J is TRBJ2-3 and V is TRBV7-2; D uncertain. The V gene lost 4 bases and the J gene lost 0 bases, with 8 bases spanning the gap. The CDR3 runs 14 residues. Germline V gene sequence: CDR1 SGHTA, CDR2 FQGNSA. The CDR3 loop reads CASSWIGSTDTQYF. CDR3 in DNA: TGTGCCAGCAGCTGGATTGGAAGCACAGATACGCAGTATTTT.

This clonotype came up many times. The CDR3 here is CSVGLGDRGLYEQYF. CDR3 nucleotides: TGCAGCGTTGGATTGGGAGACAGGGGGCTCTACGAGCAGTACTTC. V and J are TRBV29-1 and TRBJ2-7; 10 bases match TRBD1. Germline CDR1 reads SQVTM; CDR2 reads ANQGSEA. CDR3 length equals 15 residues. Germline trimming cut 4 bases from V and 3 bases from J; bases unmatched to any gene: 9.

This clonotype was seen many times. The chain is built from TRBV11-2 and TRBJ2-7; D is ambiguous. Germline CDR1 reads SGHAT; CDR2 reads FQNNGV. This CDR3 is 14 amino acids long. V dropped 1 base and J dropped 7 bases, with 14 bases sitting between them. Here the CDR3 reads CASSLAVFPDEQYF. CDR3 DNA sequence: TGTGCCAGCAGCTTAGCAGTCTTTCCTGATGAGCAGTACTTC.

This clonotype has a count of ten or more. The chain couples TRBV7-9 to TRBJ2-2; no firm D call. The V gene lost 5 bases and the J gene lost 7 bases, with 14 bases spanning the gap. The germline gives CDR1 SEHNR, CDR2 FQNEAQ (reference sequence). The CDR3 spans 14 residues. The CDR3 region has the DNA TGTGCCAGCAGCCTCATGGTGGCAAACGGGGAGCTGTTTTTT. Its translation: CASSLMVANGELFF.

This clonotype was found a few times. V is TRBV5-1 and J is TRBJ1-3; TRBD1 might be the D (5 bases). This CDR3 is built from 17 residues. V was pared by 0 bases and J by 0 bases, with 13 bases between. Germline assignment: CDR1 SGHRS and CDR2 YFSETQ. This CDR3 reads CASSLGPGPLSGNTIYF. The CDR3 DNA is TGCGCCAGCAGCTTGGGACCGGGACCGCTCTCTGGAAACACCATATATTTT.

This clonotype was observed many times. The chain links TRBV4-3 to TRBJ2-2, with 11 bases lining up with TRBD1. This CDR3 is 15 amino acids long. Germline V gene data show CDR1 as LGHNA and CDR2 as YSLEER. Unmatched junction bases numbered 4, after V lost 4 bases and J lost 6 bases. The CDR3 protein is CASSRGQGAPGELFF. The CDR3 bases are TGCGCCAGCAGCCGCGGACAGGGGGCGCCCGGGGAGCTGTTTTTT.

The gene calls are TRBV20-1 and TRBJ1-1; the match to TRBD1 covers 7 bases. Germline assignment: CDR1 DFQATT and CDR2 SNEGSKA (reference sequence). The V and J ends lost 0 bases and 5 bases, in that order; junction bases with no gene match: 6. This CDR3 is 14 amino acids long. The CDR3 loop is CSAREDRESTEAFF. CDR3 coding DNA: TGCAGTGCTAGAGAAGACAGGGAGTCTACTGAAGCTTTCTTT.